This TCR beta chain was retrieved from a study of beta chain features in type 1 diabetes (dated by TCRdb to 2016 to 2019). A note on the overall study: No differences in mean age, gender distribution, total cell number or subset yield were found between patients and healthy donors. The study compared the TCRB repertoires of sorted circulating CD4+ T cell subsets in recently diagnosed type 1 diabetes patients with those in matched healthy donors. Whereas all 30 or so donors provided naive and central memory subsets, regulatory and stem cell-like memory subsets were isolated from just 8 patients and roughly eight healthy donors. A total of around 100 million sorted cells were examined across all samples, and RNA yield correlated strongly with the number of cells per subset.

The entire isolated RNA was reverse transcribed using the High Capacity cDNA Reverse Transcription Kit, and thus expressed TCRB transcripts were sequenced. Deep immunoSEQ sequencing was applied to naive, central memory and regulatory T cell samples, giving an average of roughly 3.5 million total reads per sample. After sorted cells were lysed in RLT buffer, RNA was extracted with DNase-treated RNeasy Micro or Mini kits, with the choice depending on cell number. Each cell subset was processed on its own to prevent cross-contamination, while patient and healthy donor samples were processed together. Using the immunoSEQ multiplex PCR, TCRB sequences were amplified from cDNA into 87-bp fragments spanning the CDR3 region. Sequencing of the amplicons was done on the Illumina HiSeq platform. On the authors' methods: Synthetic template baselines were used to correct PCR bias computationally, reads within Hamming distance 2 were collapsed together, and singletons that could not be merged were discarded. By aligning reads against IMGT, V, D and J genes, CDR3 length, and insertions or deletions at six rearrangement sites were assigned. Within each subset, clonotype counts were normalized to sorted cell number, after which true diversity and Gini coefficients were computed with the tcR R package. The overlap coefficient, calculated on TCRB nucleotide sequences, was used to quantify repertoire sharing. As a proxy for the pre-selection repertoire, out-of-frame TCRB sequences from naive cells were analyzed. TCRdb took over this immuneACCESS table, retaining in-frame rearrangements with V and J assigned. Such tables are incomplete; in checked studies, under half of the missing clones stem from an unresolved V gene, and the remainder is unexplained. That table is the source of V, J and clone size, and D and trimming were worked out from the DNA. The sample table contains approximately 360,000 clones; only one count was recorded for over 10% of them. The biggest ten clones account for around 0.0099% of the sample.

As for this clone: Its target antigen remains unknown. Base qualities are not provided; no much larger clone lies one nucleotide away.

Broad study findings and their caveats: PCR may preferentially amplify shorter templates, but because patient and control samples were amplified and corrected together, any resulting skew would affect both groups equally. Naive, central memory and regulatory TCRB repertoires appeared to be more alike among patients than among healthy donors. Because cDNA rather than genomic DNA was sequenced, highly expressing activated cells could have been over-represented, although no difference in activation and CD3 levels was found between groups. At VDJ recombination sites, type 1 diabetes patients had fewer insertions and more deleted nucleotides, which implies abnormalities in thymic rearrangement. A moderate but significant shortening of TCRB CDR3 length was observed in type 1 diabetes patients in all four CD4+ subsets. HLA sub-analyses involved small numbers of individuals, so any influence of HLA type on TCRB rearrangement remained unresolved.

Each donor gave one peripheral blood draw, approximately 100 mL on average, collected into heparinised tubes. A BD FACSAria II and a panel including CD45RO, CCR7, CD25, CD127, CD95 and CD27 were used to sort naive, central memory, regulatory and stem cell-like memory CD4+ T cells. All sorted populations exceeded 95% purity. PBMCs were isolated immediately by Lymphoprep density gradient centrifugation and stained directly without culture. Samples were stained and sorted in pairs, with one healthy donor and one patient per experiment, so that batch effects were minimized. The receptor was isolated from a woman aged 18-29 years with type 1 diabetes. Sequenced: naive CD4+ T cells from blood. The cell subset or site label of this sample denotes: true naive CD4+ T cells.

The DNA sequence is TGTGCCAGCAGCTTAGACAGGGGGCGGAATGAAAAACTGTTTTTT. Its amino acids are CASSLDRGRNEKLFF. The chain couples TRBV7-2 to TRBJ1-4, and TRBD1 aligns with 9 junction nucleotides. V is trimmed back by 1 base and J by 5 bases, and the junction contains 2 bases that no gene match accounts for. Sequences SGHTA (CDR1) and FQGNSA (CDR2) are obtained from the germline V gene. The CDR3 has 15 amino acids, counting the end cysteine and phenylalanine. Left in the record is the CDR3 DNA by itself, 45 bases read in frame from the first base.